This TCR beta chain was identified during a study of spatial heterogeneity in lung cancer. Study-level information: The study consistently detected more beta-chain than alpha-chain sequences.

The time point here: sample taken at primary tumor resection. Whole RNA, isolated from tumor, nontumor lung or frozen PBMC, was sequenced without prior sorting. TCRdb re-called the 5' RACE reads with MiXCR, one entry per CDR3 protein. The repertoire holds approximately 350 distinct CDR3 sequences, with 35% to 50% as singletons. Note on this clonotype: This beta chain is off target for a library built for alpha chains, so its abundance means little.

The CDR3 contains 13 residues. V was clipped by 0 bases and J by 6 bases, with 6 bases between them. Germline CDR1 reads LGHNA; CDR2 reads YSLEER. The TCR was taken from a female donor with early-stage non-small cell lung cancer. V usage is TRBV4-3 and J usage is TRBJ1-5; D is unclear. The sequencing here drew on PBMCs, taken at surgery. In DNA form, the CDR3 reads TGCGCCAGCAGCCAAGATCCGGGTCAGCCCCAGCATTTT. Residues: CASSQDPGQPQHF.